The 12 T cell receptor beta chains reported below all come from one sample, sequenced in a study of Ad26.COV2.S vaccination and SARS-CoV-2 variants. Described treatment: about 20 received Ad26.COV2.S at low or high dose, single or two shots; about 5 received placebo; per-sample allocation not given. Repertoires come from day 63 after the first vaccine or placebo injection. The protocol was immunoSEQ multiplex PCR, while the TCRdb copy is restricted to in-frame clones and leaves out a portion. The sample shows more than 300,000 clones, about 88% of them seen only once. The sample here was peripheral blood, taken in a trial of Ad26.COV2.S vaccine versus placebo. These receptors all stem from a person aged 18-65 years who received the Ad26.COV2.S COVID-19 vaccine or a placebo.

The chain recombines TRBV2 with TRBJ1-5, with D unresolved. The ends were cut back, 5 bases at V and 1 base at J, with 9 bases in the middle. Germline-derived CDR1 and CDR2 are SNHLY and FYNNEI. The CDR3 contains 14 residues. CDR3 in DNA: TGTGCCAGCAGTCGAGGACGAAGCAATCAGCCCCAGCATTTT. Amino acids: CASSRGRSNQPQHF.

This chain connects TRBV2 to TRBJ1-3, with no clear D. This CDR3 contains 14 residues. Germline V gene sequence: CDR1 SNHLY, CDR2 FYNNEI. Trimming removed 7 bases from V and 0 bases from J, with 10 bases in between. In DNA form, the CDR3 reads TGTGCCAGCACCTCGCAGAGCTCTGGAAACACCATATATTTT. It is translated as CASTSQSSGNTIYF. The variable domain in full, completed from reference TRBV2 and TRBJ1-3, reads EPEVTQTPSHQVTQMGQEVILRCVPISNHLYFYWYRQILGQKVEFLVSFYNNEISEKSEIFDDQFSVERPDGSNFTLKIRSTKLEDSAMYFCASTSQSSGNTIYFGEGSWLTVV.

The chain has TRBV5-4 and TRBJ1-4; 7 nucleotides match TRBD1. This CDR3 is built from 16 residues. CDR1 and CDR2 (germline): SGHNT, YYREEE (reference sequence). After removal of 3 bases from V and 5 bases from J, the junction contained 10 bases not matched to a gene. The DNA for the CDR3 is TGTGCCAGCAGCTCTAGAGACAGGGTTGGGAATGAAAAACTGTTTTTT. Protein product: CASSSRDRVGNEKLFF.

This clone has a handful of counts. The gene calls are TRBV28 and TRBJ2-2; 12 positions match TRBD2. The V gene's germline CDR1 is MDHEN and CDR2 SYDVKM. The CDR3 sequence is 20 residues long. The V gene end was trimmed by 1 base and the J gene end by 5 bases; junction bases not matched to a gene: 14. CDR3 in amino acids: CASSLSPASGRALGTGELFF. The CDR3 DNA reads TGTGCCAGCAGTTTATCACCGGCTAGCGGGAGGGCCTTAGGGACCGGGGAGCTGTTTTTT.

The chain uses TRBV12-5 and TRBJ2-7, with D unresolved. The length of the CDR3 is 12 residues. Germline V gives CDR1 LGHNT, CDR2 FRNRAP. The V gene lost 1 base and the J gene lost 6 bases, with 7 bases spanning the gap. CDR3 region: CASGLDVSEQYF. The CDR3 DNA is TGTGCTAGTGGTTTGGACGTGAGCGAGCAGTACTTC.

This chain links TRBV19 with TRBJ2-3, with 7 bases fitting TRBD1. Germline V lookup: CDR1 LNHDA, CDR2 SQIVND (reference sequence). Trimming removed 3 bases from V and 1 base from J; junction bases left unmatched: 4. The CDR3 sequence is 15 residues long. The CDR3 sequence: CASSMDRYGTDTQYF. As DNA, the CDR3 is TGTGCCAGTAGTATGGACAGGTACGGCACAGATACGCAGTATTTT. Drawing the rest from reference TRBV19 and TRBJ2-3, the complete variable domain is DGGITQSPKYLFRKEGQNVTLSCEQNLNHDAMYWYRQDPGQGLRLIYYSQIVNDFQKGDIAEGYSVSREKKESFPLTVTSAQKNPTAFYLCASSMDRYGTDTQYFGPGTRLTVL.

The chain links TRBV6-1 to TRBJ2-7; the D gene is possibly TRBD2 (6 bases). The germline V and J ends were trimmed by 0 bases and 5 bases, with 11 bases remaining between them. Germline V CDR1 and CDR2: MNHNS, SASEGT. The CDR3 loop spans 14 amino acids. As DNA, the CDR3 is TGTGCCAGCAGTGAAGCTTGGGGGGTTAACGAGCAGTACTTC. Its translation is CASSEAWGVNEQYF.

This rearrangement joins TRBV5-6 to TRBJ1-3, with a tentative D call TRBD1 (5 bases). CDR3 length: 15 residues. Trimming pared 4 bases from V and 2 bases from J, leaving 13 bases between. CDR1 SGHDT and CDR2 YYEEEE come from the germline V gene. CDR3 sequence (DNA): TGTGCCAGCAGCGTAATAGGGGCGCCTGGAAACACCATATATTTT. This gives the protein CASSVIGAPGNTIYF.

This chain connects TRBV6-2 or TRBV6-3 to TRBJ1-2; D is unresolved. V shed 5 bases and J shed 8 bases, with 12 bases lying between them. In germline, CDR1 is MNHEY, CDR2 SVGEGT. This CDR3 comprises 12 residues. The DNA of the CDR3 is TGTGCCAGCAGTCGGTCTATTCAGGGCTACACCTTC. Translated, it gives CASSRSIQGYTF.

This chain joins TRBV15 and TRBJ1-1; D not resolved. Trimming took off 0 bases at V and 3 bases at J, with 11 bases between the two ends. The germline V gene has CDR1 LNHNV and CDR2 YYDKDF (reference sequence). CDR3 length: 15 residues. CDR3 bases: TGTGCCACCAGCAGAGATCTTCTGGGCCACACTGAAGCTTTCTTT. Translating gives CATSRDLLGHTEAFF.

The CDR3 reads CASSLVTLAKNIQYF. In nucleotides, the CDR3 is TGTGCCAGCAGTTTAGTGACCCTAGCCAAAAACATTCAGTACTTC. This sequence joins TRBV28 and TRBJ2-4; D gene unclear. CDR3 size: 15 residues. Deletions cut 2 bases from V and 0 bases from J, with 8 bases between. Germline CDR1 MDHEN, CDR2 SYDVKM.

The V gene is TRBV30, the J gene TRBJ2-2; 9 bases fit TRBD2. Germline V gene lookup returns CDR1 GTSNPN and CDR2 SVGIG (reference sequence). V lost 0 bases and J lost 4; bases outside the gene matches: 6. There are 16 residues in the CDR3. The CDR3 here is CAWSVGASGITGELFF. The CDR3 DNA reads TGTGCCTGGAGTGTAGGGGCTAGCGGGATCACCGGGGAGCTGTTTTTT.